The 21 T cell receptor beta chains reported below all come from one sample, sequenced in a study of cytomegalovirus exposure and HLA in healthy donors. Some clones are missing from TCRdb's copy, which holds only in-frame ones; the method was immunoSEQ multiplex PCR. The sample yields some 250,000 clones, roughly 86% seen once. Sequencing input: PBMCs. These receptors were obtained from a woman between 25 and 40 years old in good health and CMV-seropositive.

J is TRBJ2-1 and V is TRBV7-9; tentative D call: TRBD2 (6 bases). CDR3 length equals 18 residues. Trimming shortened V by 1 base and J by 6 bases, and 22 bases separated the two germline ends. Germline CDR1 is SEHNR and CDR2 is FQNEAQ (reference sequence). CDR3 DNA: TGTGCCAGCAGCTTAGTTGGGGGAATGGGCAGGGAGGTCAATGAGCAGTTCTTC. It encodes CASSLVGGMGREVNEQFF.

The DNA of the CDR3 is TGTGCCTGGAGTGTAAGGGCGGGAGTGGTGTCAGAGCAGTTCTTC. Protein: CAWSVRAGVVSEQFF. The rearrangement uses TRBV30 and TRBJ2-1; 7 nucleotides line up with TRBD2. After removal of 0 bases from V and 10 bases from J, the junction contained 12 bases not matched to a gene. The germline gives CDR1 GTSNPN, CDR2 SVGIG (reference sequence). This CDR3 spans 15 amino acids.

This chain uses TRBV5-1 with TRBJ2-1, with TRBD2 matching over 11 bases. The ends lost 4 bases at V and 5 bases at J; junction bases unmatched: 5. The CDR3 has 15 amino acids. Per the germline V gene, CDR1 is SGHRS and CDR2 is YFSETQ. This chain's CDR3 is CASSPGLAEHNEQFF. DNA for the CDR3: TGCGCCAGCAGCCCGGGACTAGCGGAACACAATGAGCAGTTCTTC.

This chain joins TRBV28 and TRBJ1-1; D is possibly TRBD1 (6 bases). Germline V gives CDR1 MDHEN, CDR2 SYDVKM. CDR3 size: 13 residues. Trimming shortened V by 6 bases and J by 6 bases, and 14 bases separated the two germline ends. The DNA of the CDR3 is TGTGCCAGCAGGAAACAGGGCCCCCCTGAAGCTTTCTTT. Protein product: CASRKQGPPEAFF.

The genes are TRBV5-1 and TRBJ2-1; TRBD1 agrees at 7 bases. This CDR3 contains 13 residues. Looked up from germline, CDR1 is SGHRS and CDR2 is YFSETQ. The J segment lost 3 bases and the V segment lost 5 bases, leaving 2 bases of the junction unmatched. The CDR3 nucleotides are TGCGCCAGCAGGGGGACAGACTACAATGAGCAGTTCTTC. This encodes CASRGTDYNEQFF. The whole variable domain, remainder taken from reference TRBV5-1 and TRBJ2-1, is KAGVTQTPRYLIKTRGQQVTLSCSPISGHRSVSWYQQTPGQGLQFLFEYFSETQRNKGNFPGRFSGRQFSNSRSEMNVSTLELGDSALYLCASRGTDYNEQFFGPGTRLTVL.

This clone was detected only once. The chain recombines TRBV7-8 with TRBJ2-7, with TRBD1 matching 9 bases. From germline, CDR1 is SGHVS and CDR2 FQNEAQ. J was trimmed by 2 bases and V by 4 bases; bases with no gene match: 6. The CDR3 runs 15 residues. The CDR3 loop is CASSSQGATAYEQYF. DNA of the CDR3: TGTGCCAGCAGCTCACAGGGGGCAACGGCCTACGAGCAGTACTTC.

The genes are TRBV5-1 and TRBJ1-1; the match to TRBD1 covers 9 bases. The CDR3 is made up of 17 amino acids. Germline values: CDR1 SGHRS, CDR2 YFSETQ. Losses at the gene ends were 1 base for V and 1 base for J; bases not matched to a gene: 8. The CDR3 reads CASSLLRGTGQNTEAFF. The CDR3 coding sequence is TGCGCCAGCAGCTTGCTGAGGGGGACAGGGCAGAACACTGAAGCTTTCTTT.

The V gene is TRBV6-5, the J gene TRBJ2-7; TRBD1 is a possible D gene (5 bases). The V gene's germline CDR1 is MNHEY and CDR2 SVGAGI. V lost 5 bases, J lost 4 bases, and 12 bases lay in between. The CDR3 contains 13 residues. The CDR3 sequence is CASSTAGLYEQYF. CDR3 nucleotide sequence: TGTGCCAGCAGTACCGCAGGGCTTTACGAGCAGTACTTC.

The rearrangement joins TRBV4-1 to TRBJ2-1, with 10 bases fitting TRBD2. The CDR3 sequence is 16 residues long. The V and J ends lost 2 bases and 6 bases, in that order; junction bases with no gene match: 7. In germline, CDR1 is MGHRA, CDR2 YSYEKL. This CDR3 reads CASSQLQLAGANEQFF. The CDR3 nucleotides read TGCGCCAGCAGCCAACTACAGCTAGCGGGAGCCAATGAGCAGTTCTTC.

The chain links TRBV5-1 to TRBJ2-7; 14 positions match TRBD2. Trimming removed 1 base from V and 4 bases from J; junction bases left unmatched: 10. The CDR3 consists of 18 residues. CDR1 and CDR2 from the germline V gene are SGHRS and YFSETQ. The CDR3 region is CASSLFPTGTSGGYEQYF. CDR3 sequence (DNA): TGCGCCAGCAGCTTGTTCCCAACCGGGACTAGCGGGGGTTACGAGCAGTACTTC.

This clone was recorded only once. The same CDR3 arises from other DNA sequences in this sample as well. The V and J genes are TRBV5-1 and TRBJ2-1; 13 bases agree with TRBD2. This CDR3 region has 15 residues. CDR1 is SGHRS, CDR2 YFSETQ, per germline. V was clipped by 0 bases and J by 7 bases; unmatched bases: 1. This chain's CDR3 is CASSLGLAGGNEQFF. The DNA for the CDR3 is TGCGCCAGCAGCTTGGGACTAGCGGGGGGTAATGAGCAGTTCTTC.

The V and J genes are TRBV7-2 and TRBJ1-2; 9 nucleotides agree with TRBD1. The germline CDR1 and CDR2 sequences are SGHTA and FQGNSA. The ends lost 9 bases at V and 6 bases at J; junction bases unmatched: 11. This CDR3 has 14 amino acids. The CDR3 bases are TGTGCCAGGGCCTATCCCGGGACAGGGAATGGCTACACCTTC. Encoded protein: CARAYPGTGNGYTF.

V gene TRBV6-1 combines with J gene TRBJ1-2; TRBD1 might be the D (6 bases). Trimming took off 4 bases at V and 8 bases at J, with 17 bases between the two ends. The CDR3 loop spans 14 amino acids. Germline assignment: CDR1 MNHNS and CDR2 SASEGT. The CDR3 spells CASSGSSGGRGYTF. CDR3 DNA sequence: TGTGCCAGCAGTGGCTCCTCGGGGGGCAGGGGCTACACCTTC.

This clone was picked up one time. This chain uses TRBV5-4 with TRBJ2-3; TRBD1 matches 10 bases. The length of the CDR3 is 15 residues. CDR1 SGHNT and CDR2 YYREEE come from the germline V gene (reference sequence). Unmatched junction bases numbered 3, after V lost 0 bases and J lost 5 bases. The CDR3 DNA reads TGTGCCAGCAGCTTGGATGGGACAGGGGAAGATACGCAGTATTTT. This codes for CASSLDGTGEDTQYF.

This chain links TRBV30 with TRBJ1-2, with D possibly matching TRBD1 (5 bases). The CDR3 consists of 14 residues. Per the germline V gene, CDR1 is GTSNPN and CDR2 is SVGIG (reference sequence). V lost 7 bases to trimming and J lost 8 bases, with 23 bases between them. This chain's CDR3 is CALTGGRPVKGYTF. The DNA for the CDR3 is TGTGCCTTAACAGGCGGCAGGCCCGTTAAGGGCTACACCTTC.

This chain joins TRBV28 and TRBJ1-5; the D gene is possibly TRBD1 (5 bases). The germline CDR1 and CDR2 sequences are MDHEN and SYDVKM. This CDR3 has 14 amino acids. V was pared by 3 bases and J by 4 bases, with 10 bases between. CDR3 DNA sequence: TGTGCCAGCAGTTTCGGGGGGACGAATCAGCCCCAGCATTTT. It encodes CASSFGGTNQPQHF.

This clone showed up just once. The chain combines TRBV18 with TRBJ2-1; TRBD2 aligns across 7 bases. CDR3 length equals 12 residues. Trimming removed 6 bases from V and 7 bases from J; junction bases left unmatched: 3. Germline loops: CDR1 KGHSH, CDR2 LQKENI. Written as DNA, the CDR3 is TGTGCCAGCTCTACTAGCGTAAATGAGCAGTTCTTC. It translates to CASSTSVNEQFF.

The gene calls are TRBV19 and TRBJ2-3; D is uncertain. Germline CDR1 and CDR2: LNHDA and SQIVND (reference sequence). The CDR3 has 12 residues. V was clipped by 5 bases and J by 5 bases, with 8 bases between them. The CDR3 sequence is CASSPSGDTQYF. The CDR3 coding sequence is TGTGCCAGTAGTCCCTCGGGAGATACGCAGTATTTT.

DNA of the CDR3: TGCGCCAGCAGCCGATGGACAGGGGGCGCAGAGACCCAGTACTTC. It translates to CASSRWTGGAETQYF. This sequence joins TRBV5-1 and TRBJ2-5, with 11 positions matching TRBD1. This CDR3 region has 15 residues. Germline lookup yields CDR1 SGHRS and CDR2 YFSETQ. V lost 4 bases, J lost 4 bases, and 6 bases stayed unmatched.

This clone has more than one count but fewer than ten. V gene TRBV21-1 combines with J gene TRBJ2-7; TRBD1 is the table's D call, not checked against the DNA. TRBV21-1 is shown as a pseudogene. There are 19 residues in the CDR3. CDR3 nucleotides: TGTGCCAGCAGCAAAGACAAGGACAGACGAACCAACCACTCCTACGAGCAGTACTTC. Protein sequence: CASSKDKDRRTNHSYEQYF.

The gene calls are TRBV9 and TRBJ2-3; TRBD2 matches 12 bases. The germline V gene has CDR1 SGDLS and CDR2 YYNGEE. With V trimmed by 0 bases and J by 4 bases, 6 bases remained unmatched. CDR3 length: 17 residues. In DNA, the CDR3 is TGTGCCAGCAGCGTAGCTAGCGGGAGGGCCGTGGCAGATACGCAGTATTTT. Translation gives CASSVASGRAVADTQYF. Looking up the rest from reference TRBV9 and TRBJ2-3 gives the full variable domain: DSGVTQTPKHLITATGQRVTLRCSPRSGDLSVYWYQQSLDQGLQFLIQYYNGEERAKGNILERFSAQQFPDLHSELNLSSLELGDSALYFCASSVASGRAVADTQYFGPGTRLTVL.